These 21 T cell receptor beta chains originate from one sample sequenced in a study of human T cells and chemical hapten exposure. The time point is: patch test 2, 6 weeks after DPC sensitization. Treatment meaning: therapeutic diphenylcyclopropenone sensitization with weekly scalp DPC. TCRdb reprocessed the RACE reads with MiXCR, giving one entry per CDR3 protein. The repertoire consists of roughly 150,000 distinct CDR3 sequences, with approximately 12% occurring once and the leading ten covering 1.1% to 1.5%. Source: whole blood, taken in connection with sensitization to the hapten diphenylcyclopropenone (DPC). Receptor source: a woman aged 45 to 65 with alopecia areata. Some clones in this sample may be carry-over from other donors' samples.

The chain links TRBV7-8 to TRBJ1-2; 7 positions agree with TRBD1. The V and J ends lost 5 bases and 4 bases, in that order; junction bases with no gene match: 4. The CDR3 runs 13 residues. The germline CDR1 and CDR2 sequences are SGHVS and FQNEAQ. The CDR3 nucleotides are TGTGCCAGCAGCGCAGGACAGGTCTATGGCTACACCTTC. Protein product: CASSAGQVYGYTF. The full variable domain, with the rest looked up from reference TRBV7-8 and TRBJ1-2, is GAGVSQSPRYKVAKRGQDVALRCDPISGHVSLFWYQQALGQGPEFLTYFQNEAQLDKSGLPSDRFFAERPEGSVSTLKIQRTQQEDSAVYLCASSAGQVYGYTFGSGTRLTVV.

In this sample, this clonotype turned up a few times. V usage is TRBV7-9 and J usage is TRBJ1-1, with a possible D match to TRBD1 (5 bases). This CDR3 spans 15 amino acids. V was clipped by 1 base and J by 1 base, with 10 bases between them. Germline V CDR1 and CDR2: SEHNR, FQNEAQ (reference sequence). CDR3 sequence (DNA): TGTGCCAGCAGCTTAGGGCGGGGACCGAACACTGAAGCTTTCTTT. Encoded protein: CASSLGRGPNTEAFF.

This clonotype was seen ten or more times. V gene TRBV4-2 combines with J gene TRBJ2-7; perhaps TRBD1 as D (6 bases). The CDR3 is made up of 15 amino acids. The germline V gene has CDR1 LGHNA and CDR2 YNFKEQ. The V end was cut by 1 base, the J end by 3 bases, with 13 bases between. This CDR3 is CASSQGTEGLYEQYF. CDR3 DNA: TGTGCCAGCAGCCAAGGGACAGAAGGCCTCTACGAGCAGTACTTC.

The CDR3 protein is CASSSDLAVVPGELFF. The CDR3 nucleotides read TGTGCCAGCAGCTCCGATCTAGCGGTGGTTCCCGGGGAGCTGTTTTTT. The chain carries TRBV7-9 and TRBJ2-2; 7 positions agree with TRBD2. V lost 4 bases, J lost 6 bases, and 11 bases stayed unmatched. The germline gives CDR1 SEHNR, CDR2 FQNEAQ (reference sequence). This CDR3 is built from 16 residues.

The rearrangement uses TRBV5-1 and TRBJ2-3; 7 bases align to TRBD1. The CDR3 contains 14 residues. After removal of 7 bases from V and 1 base from J, the junction contained 6 bases not matched to a gene. The germline gives CDR1 SGHRS, CDR2 YFSETQ. DNA for the CDR3: TGCGCCAGCTCGGGACAGCCTGGCACAGATACGCAGTATTTT. Protein sequence: CASSGQPGTDTQYF. Full variable domain (rest looked up from reference TRBV5-1 and TRBJ2-3): KAGVTQTPRYLIKTRGQQVTLSCSPISGHRSVSWYQQTPGQGLQFLFEYFSETQRNKGNFPGRFSGRQFSNSRSEMNVSTLELGDSALYLCASSGQPGTDTQYFGPGTRLTVL.

This clonotype turned up a few times. V is TRBV3-1 and J is TRBJ1-1, with D possibly TRBD1 on 6 matching bases. The V gene's germline CDR1 is LGHDT and CDR2 YNNKEL (reference sequence). V was cut by 4 bases and J by 11 bases, with 17 bases left in between. The CDR3 runs to 13 residues. CDR3 residues: CASSLRGEEAAFF. Here the CDR3 DNA reads TGTGCCAGCAGCCTGAGGGGGGAGGAGGCGGCTTTCTTT.

The chain carries TRBV28 and TRBJ2-7; D may correspond to TRBD1 or TRBD2 (6 bases each). Germline assignment: CDR1 MDHEN and CDR2 SYDVKM. There are 12 residues in the CDR3. V shed 6 bases and J shed 3 bases, with 9 bases lying between them. The CDR3 DNA reads as TGTGCCAGCAGAGGGGGGATCTACGAGCAGTACTTC. It yields the protein CASRGGIYEQYF.

This clonotype appeared a few times. The V gene is TRBV30, the J gene TRBJ1-1; 9 bases fit TRBD1. CDR3 length: 13 residues. V shed 0 bases and J 5 bases; nucleotides not matched to a gene: 1. In germline, CDR1 is GTSNPN, CDR2 SVGIG (reference sequence). CDR3 sequence: CAWSVGQGTEAFF. CDR3 DNA: TGTGCCTGGAGTGTAGGACAGGGGACTGAAGCTTTCTTT. Full variable domain (missing parts from reference TRBV30 and TRBJ1-1): SQTIHQWPATLVQPVGSPLSLECTVEGTSNPNLYWYRQAAGRGLQLLFYSVGIGQISSEVPQNLSASRPQDRQFILSSKKLLLSDSGFYLCAWSVGQGTEAFFGQGTRLTVV.

This clonotype was recorded a few times. CDR3 in DNA: TGCAGTGCTAGTCAAGCGGGAGGGGGATACGAGCAGTACTTC. Amino acids: CSASQAGGGYEQYF. V and J are TRBV20-1 and TRBJ2-7; 10 nucleotides align to TRBD2. The ends lost 3 bases at V and 4 bases at J; junction bases unmatched: 6. The CDR3 totals 14 residues. CDR1 is DFQATT and CDR2 is SNEGSKA in the germline V gene (reference sequence).

This clonotype was counted ten times or more. V gene TRBV11-2 combines with J gene TRBJ2-3, with 7 bases lining up with TRBD2. Germline V gene sequence: CDR1 SGHAT, CDR2 FQNNGV. The junction had 5 bases not matched to a gene; V was cut back by 5 bases and J by 0 bases. The length of the CDR3 is 15 residues. CDR3 DNA: TGTGCCAGCAGCCCTACTAGCGTTAGCACAGATACGCAGTATTTT. It specifies CASSPTSVSTDTQYF.

Note on this clonotype: The junction and the germline gene differ at one end; a read error may be behind it. J is TRBJ2-7 and V is TRBV11-2; 7 bases fit TRBD2. The CDR3 consists of 14 residues. The V gene's germline CDR1 is SGHAT and CDR2 FQNNGV. The CDR3 sequence is CASRLAGISYEQYF. The CDR3 bases are TGTGCCAGCAGGTTAGCGGGTATCTCCTACGAGCAGTACTTC. The full variable domain, its missing parts supplied by reference TRBV11-2 and TRBJ2-7, is EAGVAQSPRYKIIEKRQSVAFWCNPISGHATLYWYQQILGQGPKLLIQFQNNGVVDDSQLPKDRFSAERLKGVDSTLKIQPAKLEDSAVYLCASRLAGISYEQYFGPGTRLTVT.

The chain is built from TRBV10-1 and TRBJ2-7, with D perhaps matching TRBD1 (6 bases). The germline CDR1 and CDR2 sequences are WNHNN and SYGVQD (reference sequence). Trimming shortened V by 4 bases and J by 3 bases, and 19 bases separated the two germline ends. This CDR3 has 16 amino acids. This chain's CDR3 is CASSALPSGTIYEQYF. Here the CDR3 DNA reads TGCGCCAGCAGTGCGCTACCATCCGGGACAATCTACGAGCAGTACTTC.

This clonotype was seen more than once but under ten times. V and J are TRBV18 and TRBJ1-4, with D uncertain. V lost 3 bases and J lost 12, with 17 bases in between. The CDR3 has 14 residues. From germline, CDR1 is KGHSH and CDR2 LQKENI. This CDR3 is CASSPIDTKRELFF. For the CDR3, the DNA is TGTGCCAGCTCACCGATAGACACGAAACGGGAACTGTTTTTT.

This clonotype was detected a few times. The rearrangement links TRBV19 to TRBJ1-1; D may be TRBD1 (5 bases). Trimming removed 6 bases from V and 2 bases from J, with 16 bases in between. This CDR3 is built from 15 residues. Germline V gives CDR1 LNHDA, CDR2 SQIVND (reference sequence). The CDR3 sequence is CASSPFTGGNTEAFF. CDR3 coding DNA: TGTGCCAGTAGCCCCTTCACAGGAGGAAACACTGAAGCTTTCTTT.

J is TRBJ2-1 and V is TRBV11-3; the D is unclear. Trimming shortened V by 0 bases and J by 7 bases, and 4 bases separated the two germline ends. The CDR3 spans 12 residues. The germline gives CDR1 SGHNT, CDR2 YENEEA. The CDR3 region is CASSLDQNEQFF. In nucleotides, the CDR3 is TGTGCCAGCAGCTTAGATCAAAATGAGCAGTTCTTC. Drawing the rest from reference TRBV11-3 and TRBJ2-1, the complete variable domain is EAGVVQSPRYKIIEKKQPVAFWCNPISGHNTLYWYLQNLGQGPELLIRYENEEAVDDSQLPKDRFSAERLKGVDSTLKIQPAELGDSAVYLCASSLDQNEQFFGPGTRLTVL.

The gene calls are TRBV19 and TRBJ1-2, with D possibly TRBD1 on 6 matching bases. The CDR3 spans 15 residues. Between the trimmed V and J ends, which lost 4 bases and 3 bases, there was a span of 15 bases. From germline, CDR1 is LNHDA and CDR2 SQIVND (reference sequence). This CDR3 is CASSTGRGLYYGYTF. The CDR3 DNA reads as TGTGCCAGTAGTACTGGCAGGGGTCTCTACTATGGCTACACCTTC.

V usage is TRBV7-3 and J usage is TRBJ2-5, with 7 nucleotides matching TRBD1. From germline, CDR1 is SGHTA and CDR2 FQGTGA. V shed 3 bases, J shed 0 bases, and the junction held 10 bases outside the gene matches. CDR3 size: 17 residues. The CDR3 nucleotides read TGTGCCAGCAGCTTGACTTCCGGGACAGTGTACCAAGAGACCCAGTACTTC. This sequence encodes CASSLTSGTVYQETQYF.

This clonotype was observed a handful of times. The J gene is TRBJ2-3, the V gene TRBV20-1, with D perhaps matching TRBD2 (5 bases). The CDR3 extends over 15 amino acids. The V and J ends lost 5 bases and 2 bases respectively, with 17 bases between them. The germline V gene encodes CDR1 DFQATT and CDR2 SNEGSKA (reference sequence). The CDR3 sequence: CSAFIAQPPTDTQYF. The CDR3 nucleotides are TGCAGTGCTTTTATAGCGCAACCCCCCACAGATACGCAGTATTTT.

CDR3 in DNA: TGTGCCAGCAGTCCCACTGACTCACTTTGGTACGAGCAGTACTTC. Translation gives CASSPTDSLWYEQYF. The chain employs TRBV28 and TRBJ2-7; no clear D. The CDR3 length is 15 residues. Per the germline V gene, CDR1 is MDHEN and CDR2 is SYDVKM. Trimming took off 5 bases at V and 4 bases at J, with 18 bases between the two ends. Combining the CDR3 with reference TRBV28 and TRBJ2-7 gives the whole variable domain DVKVTQSSRYLVKRTGEKVFLECVQDMDHENMFWYRQDPGLGLRLIYFSYDVKMKEKGDIPEGYSVSREKKERFSLILESASTNQTSMYLCASSPTDSLWYEQYFGPGTRLTVT.

V and J are TRBV27 and TRBJ2-1, with TRBD1 identical over 10 bases. From germline, CDR1 is MNHEY and CDR2 SMNVEV (reference sequence). Trimming took 4 bases from V and 11 from J; bases not matched to a gene: 5. This CDR3 is built from 13 residues. The CDR3 region has the DNA TGTGCCAGCAGTTCCCGACAGGGGGCAAAGCAGTTCTTC. It yields the protein CASSSRQGAKQFF.

The chain links TRBV18 to TRBJ2-1, with a possible D match to TRBD2 (6 bases). Deletions cut 0 bases from V and 7 bases from J, with 16 bases between. From germline, CDR1 is KGHSH and CDR2 LQKENI. CDR3 length equals 16 residues. The CDR3 sequence: CASSPPGRTPLNEQFF. The DNA of the CDR3 is TGTGCCAGCTCACCACCTGGGAGGACACCCCTAAATGAGCAGTTCTTC.